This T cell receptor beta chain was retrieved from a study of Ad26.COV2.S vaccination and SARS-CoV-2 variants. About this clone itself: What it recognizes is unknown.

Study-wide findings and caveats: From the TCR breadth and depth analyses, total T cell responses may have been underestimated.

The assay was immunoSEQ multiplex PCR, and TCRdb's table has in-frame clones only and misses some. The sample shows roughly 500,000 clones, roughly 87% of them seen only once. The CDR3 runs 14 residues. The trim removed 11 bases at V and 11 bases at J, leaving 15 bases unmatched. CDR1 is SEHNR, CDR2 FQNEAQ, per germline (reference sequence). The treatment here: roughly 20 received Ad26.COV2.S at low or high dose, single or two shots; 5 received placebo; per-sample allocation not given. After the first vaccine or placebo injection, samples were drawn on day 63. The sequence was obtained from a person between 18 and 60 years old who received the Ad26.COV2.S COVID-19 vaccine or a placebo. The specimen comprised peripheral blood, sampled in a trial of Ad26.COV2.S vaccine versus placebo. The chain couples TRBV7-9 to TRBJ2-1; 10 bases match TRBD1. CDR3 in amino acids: CAGRTPGTGDQQFF. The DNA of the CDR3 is TGTGCCGGTCGCACCCCCGGGACAGGGGATCAGCAGTTCTTC. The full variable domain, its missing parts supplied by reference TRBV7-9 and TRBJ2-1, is DTGVSQNPRHKITKRGQNVTFRCDPISEHNRLYWYRQTLGQGPEFLTYFQNEAQLEKSRLLSDRFSAERPKGSFSTLEIQRTEQGDSAMYLCAGRTPGTGDQQFFGPGTRLTVL.